This T cell receptor beta chain was recorded in a study of patients and donors after allogeneic stem cell transplantation. MiXCR, applied by TCRdb to the RT-PCR reads, yields one record per CDR3 protein. The sample contains 150,000 or so distinct CDR3 sequences, about 24% of which appear only once. The CDR3 has 18 residues. Germline lookup yields CDR1 SNHLY and CDR2 FYNNEI. Trimming took 0 bases from V and 0 from J, leaving 16 bases between them. The rearrangement joins TRBV2 to TRBJ2-3; D is perhaps TRBD2 (6 bases). Sequencing input: blood, either unsorted or a sorted T cell fraction (not recorded which). The receptor was derived from a human donor who was either an allogeneic HSCT recipient or a stem cell or donor lymphocyte infusion donor (not recorded which). It is not recorded whose cells these are; they may come from a transplant donor. The CDR3 DNA sequence: TGTGCCAGCAGTGAAGCTTGGCTAGCGTCTATTAGCACAGATACGCAGTATTTT. Translating gives CASSEAWLASISTDTQYF. Based on the CDR3 plus reference TRBV2 and TRBJ2-3, the full variable domain is EPEVTQTPSHQVTQMGQEVILRCVPISNHLYFYWYRQILGQKVEFLVSFYNNEISEKSEIFDDQFSVERPDGSNFTLKIRSTKLEDSAMYFCASSEAWLASISTDTQYFGPGTRLTVL.